This T cell receptor beta chain was sequenced in a study of radiation and T cells in renal cell carcinoma (dated by TCRdb to 2020 to 2021). In terms of the full investigation: In total, 50 or so samples, comprising some 25 tumors and roughly 27 peripheral blood samples, were subjected to TCR beta sequencing. Across all 53 samples, 4,016,671 unique CDR3 nucleotide sequences, encoding 2.5 million to 3 million unique CDR3 amino acid sequences, were identified.

To note about this clone: What this receptor recognizes is not known. No per-base quality is available; no much larger clone lies one base away.

The immunoSEQ kit was used, according to the manufacturer's recommendations, to generate TCR beta libraries from genomic DNA. For library preparation, a first multiplex PCR was performed with proprietary primers, followed by a second PCR in which unique barcodes were added, and bead cleanups were performed after each round. Each sample batch included a kit-provided positive control reaction and a negative control reaction. The final libraries were assessed on an Agilent 4200 TapeStation D1000 ScreenTape, pooled by volume, and quantified by qPCR. Sequencing ran on an Illumina NextSeq500 with a MidOutput 150-cycle cartridge, using 156 Read1 and 15 Index1 cycles with kit custom primers. The pooled library was loaded at approximately 1.1 pM with a roughly 20% PhiX control spike-in. Under the source paper's analysis protocol: The vendor-processed data were analyzed in R, and a clonotype was defined as all T cells that share the same CDR3 nucleotide sequence. For clone abundance analyses, frequencies were normalized to the 10,000 most abundant clones in each sample. Before analysis, public T cell clones were removed, and these numbered fewer than six per sample on average. The dominant motif analysis was done with ImmunoMap using the PAM10 matrix, a gap penalty of 30, and a homology threshold of 0.3, and motifs with a cumulative frequency of at least 0.01 were considered dominant. Entries here come from immuneACCESS through TCRdb and include only in-frame sequences with V and J called. Some clones fail to appear in such tables; in the studies checked, an unresolved V gene covers under half of the shortfall, and the cause of the remainder is unknown. V and J calls and clone size are copied from that table; D and trimming were computed from the DNA. This sample gives approximately 16,000 clones in total; 50% to 60% of them show up just once. Approximately 11% of the sample goes to the ten largest clones.

Interpreted using the paper, the time point label stands for: tumor resected at nephrectomy. The sample's treatment or condition label, decoded: treatment-naive control, cytoreductive nephrectomy. Control tumors came from treatment-naive renal cell carcinoma patients who underwent cytoreductive nephrectomy without prior radiation. Every patient's renal cell carcinoma showed clear cell pathology. The control tumors used for TCR sequencing were from a few females and more than 10 males, were resected between the early 2010s and the mid-2010s, and had a median patient age of roughly 58 years (range roughly 40 to 82). Tumor processing involved mechanical dissociation, digestion with collagenase/hyaluronidase at 37 degrees C, handling in gentleMACS C tubes, and storage in liquid nitrogen. Genomic DNA for TCR sequencing was prepared using the QIAamp DNA Blood Mini Kit (Qiagen). Only samples passing all quality control checks were included in the analyses.

Results the study describes overall, beyond this receptor: Because the trial had a single-armed design, the trial could not examine how radiation dose or scheduling affected the TCR repertoire. Irradiated tumors showed higher TCR clonality than controls, with the top 100 clonotypes averaging about 54% of the repertoire versus approximately 43% in nephrectomy-only tumors. Because only small tumor regions of roughly 1 g were available, intratumoral heterogeneity was not captured. Compared with control tumors, irradiated tumors had a greater number of dominant CDR3 motifs, and those motifs took up a bigger portion of the repertoire.

This clonotype originated in a middle-aged man with renal cell carcinoma. The sequenced sample was tumor tissue, obtained from a patient whose treatment was nephrectomy without radiotherapy.

The CDR3 reads as follows: CASSIEGRDQETQYF. The nucleotides are TGTGCCAGTAGTATAGAAGGGAGGGACCAAGAGACCCAGTACTTC. The chain is assembled from TRBV19 and TRBJ2-5, and 7 junction bases match TRBD2. CDR1 and CDR2, looked up from the germline V gene (reference sequence), are LNHDA and SQIVND. The CDR3 measures 15 amino acids from cysteine to phenylalanine. The retained sequence is limited to the CDR3, 45 bases, with the frame set at the first base. V has 0 bases trimmed and J has 0 bases trimmed; junction bases matching no gene number 1.